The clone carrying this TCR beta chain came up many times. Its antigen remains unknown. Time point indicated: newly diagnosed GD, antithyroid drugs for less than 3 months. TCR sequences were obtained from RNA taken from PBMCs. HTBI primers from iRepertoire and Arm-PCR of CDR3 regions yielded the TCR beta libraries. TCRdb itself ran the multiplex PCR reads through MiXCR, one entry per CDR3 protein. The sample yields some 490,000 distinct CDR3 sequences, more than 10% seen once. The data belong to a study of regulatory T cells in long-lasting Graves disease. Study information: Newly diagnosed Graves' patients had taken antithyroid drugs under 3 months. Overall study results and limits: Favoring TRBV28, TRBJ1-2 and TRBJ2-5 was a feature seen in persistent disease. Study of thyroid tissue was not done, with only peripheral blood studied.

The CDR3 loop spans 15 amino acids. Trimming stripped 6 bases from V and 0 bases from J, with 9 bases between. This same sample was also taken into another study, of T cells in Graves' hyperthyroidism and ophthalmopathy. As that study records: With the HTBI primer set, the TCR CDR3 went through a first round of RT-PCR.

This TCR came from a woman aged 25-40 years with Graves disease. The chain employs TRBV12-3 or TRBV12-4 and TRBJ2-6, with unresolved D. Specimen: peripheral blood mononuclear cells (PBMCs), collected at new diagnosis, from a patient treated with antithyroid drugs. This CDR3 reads CASSLRSSGANVLTF. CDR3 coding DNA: TGTGCCAGCAGCCTACGGAGCTCTGGGGCCAACGTCCTGACTTTC.